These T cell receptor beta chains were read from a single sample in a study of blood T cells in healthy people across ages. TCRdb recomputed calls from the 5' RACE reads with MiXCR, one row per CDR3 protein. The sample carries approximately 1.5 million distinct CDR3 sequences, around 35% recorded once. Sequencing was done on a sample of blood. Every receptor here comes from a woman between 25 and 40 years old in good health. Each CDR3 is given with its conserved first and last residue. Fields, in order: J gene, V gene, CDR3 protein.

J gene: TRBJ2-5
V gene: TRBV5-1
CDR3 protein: CASSLYRGETQYF

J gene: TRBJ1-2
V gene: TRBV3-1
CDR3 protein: CASSQVGTASYGYTF

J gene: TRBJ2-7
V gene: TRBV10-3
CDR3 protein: CAISGRSEHEQYF

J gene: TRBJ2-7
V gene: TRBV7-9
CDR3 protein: CASSPRTGRPYEQYF

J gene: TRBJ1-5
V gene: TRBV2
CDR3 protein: CASSETTGDGQPQHF

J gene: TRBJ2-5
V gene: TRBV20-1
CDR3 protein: CSARDYLETQYF

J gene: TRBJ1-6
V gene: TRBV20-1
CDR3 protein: CSATDGTGGNSPPHF

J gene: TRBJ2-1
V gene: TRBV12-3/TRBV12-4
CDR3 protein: CASSFISGSFEQFF

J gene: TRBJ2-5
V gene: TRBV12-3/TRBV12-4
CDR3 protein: CASTNQQETQYF

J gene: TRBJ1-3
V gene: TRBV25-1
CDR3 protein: CASSEYRGDSGNTIYF

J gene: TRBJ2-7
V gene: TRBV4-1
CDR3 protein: CASSRHADQTYEQYF

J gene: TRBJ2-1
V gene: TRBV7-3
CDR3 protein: CASSLIRGDYNEQFF